Following are 19 T cell receptor beta chains from one sample sequenced in a study of T cell responses to AZD1222 COVID-19 vaccine. Assay: immunoSEQ multiplex PCR; the TCRdb copy retains only in-frame clones and omits some. The sample includes under 120,000 clones, roughly 87% of them seen just once. The sample here was peripheral blood, taken 28 days after the second AZD1222 dose. The receptors were sampled from an adult who received the AZD1222 COVID-19 vaccine.

The genes are TRBV10-1 and TRBJ2-5, with 7 nucleotides matching TRBD2. Per the germline V gene, CDR1 is WNHNN and CDR2 is SYGVQD (reference sequence). CDR3 length: 12 amino acids. V lost 6 bases to trimming and J lost 5 bases; unmatched junction nucleotides: 3. This CDR3 is CASRVGGETQYF. CDR3 nucleotides: TGCGCCAGCAGGGTGGGAGGGGAGACCCAGTACTTC.

This chain links TRBV29-1 with TRBJ2-7; 8 bases align to TRBD1. J was trimmed by 2 bases and V by 7 bases; bases with no gene match: 7. Germline-derived CDR1 and CDR2 are SQVTM and ANQGSEA. The CDR3 is 13 amino acids. The CDR3 region is CSATKTGAYEQYF. CDR3 coding DNA: TGCAGCGCTACCAAGACAGGGGCCTACGAGCAGTACTTC.

The chain links TRBV27 to TRBJ1-2; 8 bases agree with TRBD1. Germline V lookup: CDR1 MNHEY, CDR2 SMNVEV (reference sequence). V shed 5 bases and J 5 bases; nucleotides not matched to a gene: 7. The CDR3 length is 14 residues. The CDR3 region has the DNA TGTGCCAGCAGTGACGGACAGGGTGCTTATGGCTACACCTTC. This gives the protein CASSDGQGAYGYTF.

V and J are TRBV7-3 and TRBJ2-2, with 9 bases identical to TRBD2. V shed 5 bases and J 11 bases; nucleotides not matched to a gene: 12. The CDR3 sequence is 15 residues long. Looked up from germline, CDR1 is SGHTA and CDR2 is FQGTGA. The CDR3 coding sequence is TGTGCCAGCAGCCCCTCCCGCGGGGGGGGAGGAGAGCTGTTTTTT. Translation: CASSPSRGGGGELFF. The full variable domain, completed using reference TRBV7-3 and TRBJ2-2, is GAGVSQTPSNKVTEKGKYVELRCDPISGHTALYWYRQSLGQGPEFLIYFQGTGAADDSGLPNDRFFAVRPEGSVSTLKIQRTERGDSAVYLCASSPSRGGGGELFFGEGSRLTVL.

CDR3 DNA: TGTGCCAGCAGAGAGGGACTTCGGGATCAGCCCCAGCATTTT. Amino acids: CASREGLRDQPQHF. V usage is TRBV6-5 and J usage is TRBJ1-5; D is possibly TRBD1 (5 bases). This CDR3 is built from 14 residues. Germline assignment: CDR1 MNHEY and CDR2 SVGAGI. The ends were cut back, 6 bases at V and 5 bases at J, with 14 bases in the middle.

The rearrangement uses TRBV6-5 and TRBJ1-3, with D perhaps matching TRBD1 (5 bases). The CDR3 is made up of 12 amino acids. V was trimmed by 6 bases and J by 2 bases, leaving 5 bases between them. The germline gives CDR1 MNHEY, CDR2 SVGAGI. The CDR3, as DNA: TGTGCCAGCAGGGACACTGGAAACACCATATATTTT. Translating it yields CASRDTGNTIYF.

This chain joins TRBV3-1 (or the pseudogene TRBV3-2) and TRBJ2-1; 8 nucleotides align to TRBD2. CDR1 is LGHDT and CDR2 is YNNKEL in the germline V gene (reference sequence). The V segment lost 0 bases and the J segment 8 bases; nucleotides outside the gene matches: 9. The CDR3 extends over 16 amino acids. CDR3 bases: TGTGCCAGCAGCCAAGAGGCTAGCGGGTCCTGGGATGAGCAGTTCTTC. This translates into CASSQEASGSWDEQFF.

This chain links TRBV24-1 with TRBJ2-3, with 13 bases that match TRBD2. The V gene's germline CDR1 is KGHDR and CDR2 SFDVKD. V lost 1 base, J lost 3 bases, and 3 bases stayed unmatched. This CDR3 comprises 17 residues. In DNA form, the CDR3 reads TGTGCCACCAGTGATTTAAGACTAGCGGGAGGAACAGATACGCAGTATTTT. This gives the protein CATSDLRLAGGTDTQYF.

This clone came up once. The chain employs TRBV10-3 and TRBJ1-2, with 10 bases lining up with TRBD1. The CDR3 consists of 14 residues. The V gene's germline CDR1 is ENHRY and CDR2 SYGVKD. After removal of 6 bases from V and 4 bases from J, the junction contained 5 bases not matched to a gene. The CDR3 region is CAIRTGGLPYGYTF. The CDR3 coding sequence is TGTGCCATCAGGACAGGGGGCCTTCCCTATGGCTACACCTTC.

The table lists this clone with a count of one. This chain joins TRBV19 and TRBJ2-7; D possibly corresponds to TRBD1 (5 bases). This CDR3 spans 14 amino acids. The ends were cut back, 3 bases at V and 2 bases at J, with 11 bases in the middle. Germline-derived CDR1 and CDR2 are LNHDA and SQIVND (reference sequence). CDR3 loop: CASSMYKGTYEQYF. The CDR3 nucleotides are TGTGCCAGTAGTATGTACAAGGGGACCTACGAGCAGTACTTC.

This clone showed up just a few times. This rearrangement joins TRBV5-1 to TRBJ2-1; 8 bases line up with TRBD1. The CDR3 length is 15 residues. After removal of 0 bases from V and 5 bases from J, the junction contained 4 bases not matched to a gene. Germline V gene data show CDR1 as SGHRS and CDR2 as YFSETQ. The CDR3 protein is CASSLGQGMNNEQFF. DNA for the CDR3: TGCGCCAGCAGCTTGGGACAGGGGATGAACAATGAGCAGTTCTTC.

The V call is TRBV18, the J call TRBJ1-3; D possibly corresponds to TRBD1 (5 bases). This CDR3 spans 15 amino acids. Germline CDR1 is KGHSH and CDR2 is LQKENI. V gave up 1 base and J gave up 4 bases, with 11 bases separating them. The CDR3 sequence: CASSPRTGRGNTIYF. CDR3 in DNA: TGTGCCAGCTCACCACGTACGGGGCGAGGAAACACCATATATTTT.

This chain connects TRBV10-2 to TRBJ1-5; no clear D gene. CDR1 and CDR2 from the germline V gene are WSHSY and SAAADI. With 7 bases removed from V and 4 bases from J, the gap between germline ends came to 11 bases. The CDR3 has 13 residues. CDR3 in DNA: TGCGCCAGCACGCAGGCCGAGAATCAGCCCCAGCATTTT. As protein: CASTQAENQPQHF.

The rearrangement links TRBV7-2 to TRBJ2-6; 7 bases align to TRBD1. This CDR3 has 17 residues. Germline V gives CDR1 SGHTA, CDR2 FQGNSA. J lost 2 bases, V lost 5 bases, and 9 bases had no gene match. The DNA for the CDR3 is TGTGCCAGCAGCCATAACCACCAGGGGGCTGGGGCCAACGTCCTGACTTTC. Amino acids: CASSHNHQGAGANVLTF.

This chain connects TRBV5-1 to TRBJ2-5, with 9 nucleotides matching TRBD1. V shed 4 bases, J shed 1 base, and the junction held 11 bases outside the gene matches. The germline CDR1 and CDR2 sequences are SGHRS and YFSETQ. This CDR3 has 17 amino acids. The CDR3 sequence is CASSLLGTGSLQETQYF. In DNA, the CDR3 is TGCGCCAGCAGCCTCTTAGGGACAGGGAGTCTCCAAGAGACCCAGTACTTC.

This chain links TRBV5-1 with TRBJ2-7; 9 nucleotides agree with TRBD1. The CDR3 has 16 amino acids. CDR1 is SGHRS and CDR2 is YFSETQ in the germline V gene. The ends lost 3 bases at V and 4 bases at J; junction bases unmatched: 11. CDR3 sequence reads: CASSSGQGSNRYEQYF. The CDR3 nucleotides are TGCGCCAGCAGCTCAGGACAGGGGTCCAATAGGTACGAGCAGTACTTC. Together with reference TRBV5-1 and TRBJ2-7, the CDR3 gives the full variable domain: KAGVTQTPRYLIKTRGQQVTLSCSPISGHRSVSWYQQTPGQGLQFLFEYFSETQRNKGNFPGRFSGRQFSNSRSEMNVSTLELGDSALYLCASSSGQGSNRYEQYFGPGTRLTVT.

The CDR3, as DNA: TGTGCCAGCTCACCACCGTCGGACACTGAAGCTTTCTTT. This translates into CASSPPSDTEAFF. This rearrangement joins TRBV18 to TRBJ1-1, with no clear D. This CDR3 spans 13 amino acids. The germline gives CDR1 KGHSH, CDR2 LQKENI. The ends were cut back, 0 bases at V and 3 bases at J, with 5 bases in the middle.

The chain couples TRBV11-2 to TRBJ1-1, with D possibly matching TRBD1 (5 bases). The CDR3 is 11 residues long. The V gene's germline CDR1 is SGHAT and CDR2 FQNNGV. Trimming stripped 1 base from V and 8 bases from J, with 5 bases between. The CDR3 coding sequence is TGTGCCAGCAGCTTAGCAGGGGAAGCTTTCTTT. Translation: CASSLAGEAFF.

This sequence joins TRBV7-2 and TRBJ2-7; possible D gene TRBD1, 6 bases. Deletions cut 1 base from V and 3 bases from J, with 13 bases between. The CDR3 loop spans 15 amino acids. Germline-derived CDR1 and CDR2 are SGHTA and FQGNSA. The CDR3 DNA reads TGTGCCAGCAGCTTAGGGCCCTCAGGGGACTACGAGCAGTACTTC. This encodes CASSLGPSGDYEQYF.